This T cell receptor (beta chain) was profiled in a study of CD8+CD57+ T cells in acquired aplastic anemia. Study-wide background: The mean DNA yield obtained from sorted CD4+ and CD8+ cells came to 3.2 ug. Overall study findings and caveats: Some 28 CD8+ CDR3 sequences occurred in both the patients and the controls.

The patients chosen for sequencing had shown expansion of CD8+CD57+ cells (detected by flow cytometry). Blood samples were obtained from patients who had received no prior therapy. This clonotype was counted at least ten times. The antigen is unknown. The CDR3 has 18 residues. Per the germline V gene, CDR1 is SGHRS and CDR2 is YFSETQ. The ends lost 2 bases at V and 0 bases at J; junction bases unmatched: 5. CDR3 and TCR beta VDJ profiling relied on genomic DNA as the template. TCRdb analysed the reads with MiXCR anew, one entry per CDR3 protein. The sample shows some 180,000 distinct CDR3 sequences, around 50% of them seen only once.

The J gene is TRBJ2-3, the V gene TRBV5-1, with TRBD2 matching 14 bases. The receptor's source is a human donor with aplastic anemia. The sequenced sample consisted of sorted CD4+, CD8+, or CD8+CD57+ T cells (not recorded which) from PBMCs. The CDR3 DNA sequence: TGCGCCAGCAGCTTAAGGACTAGCGGGGGGCCTAGCACAGATACGCAGTATTTT. Amino acid sequence: CASSLRTSGGPSTDTQYF. The entire variable domain, with the rest obtained from reference TRBV5-1 and TRBJ2-3, is as follows: KAGVTQTPRYLIKTRGQQVTLSCSPISGHRSVSWYQQTPGQGLQFLFEYFSETQRNKGNFPGRFSGRQFSNSRSEMNVSTLELGDSALYLCASSLRTSGGPSTDTQYFGPGTRLTVL.